This section outlines one TCR beta chain sequence together with its context. As yet, its antigen is unknown. CD8+ and CD4+ T cells from blood underwent TCR beta sequencing, which was carried out in a high-throughput format. The authors negatively isolated CD8+ and CD4+ T cells and FACS-enriched TEMRA cells. Random hexamers primed reverse transcription of roughly 0.5 to 1 ug RNA. TCRdb analysed the immunoSEQ multiplex PCR reads with MiXCR anew, one entry per CDR3 protein. The repertoire consists of 400,000 or so distinct CDR3 sequences, with roughly 85% occurring once and the leading ten covering 0.09% to 0.15%. This record belongs to a study of CD8 T cells in Susac syndrome. Broader study findings: Only a relatively small number of individuals were included in the TCR sequencing and HLA analysis.

The clonotype was recovered from a human donor with multiple sclerosis. Specimen: CD8+ T cells from PBMCs.

The CDR3 DNA sequence: TGTGCCAGCAGCCAAAGACTTGGGACTGAAGCTTTCTTT. This codes for CASSQRLGTEAFF. The J gene is TRBJ1-1, the V gene TRBV7-6; D gene ambiguous. This CDR3 region has 13 residues. Germline CDR1 is SGHVS and CDR2 is FNYEAQ. V was shortened by 5 bases and J by 5 bases, with 12 bases between the two germline ends.